This T cell receptor (beta chain) was sequenced in a study of blood T cell repertoires in COVID-19. Study background: Samples came from the United States, Italy and Spain, spanning acute and convalescent COVID-19.

CDR1 SGHRS and CDR2 YFSETQ come from the germline V gene. V was pared by 1 base and J by 8 bases, with 10 bases between. The CDR3 consists of 13 residues. Sequenced by immunoSEQ multiplex PCR; TCRdb stores in-frame clones only, minus some. Here the sample spans fewer than 200,000 clones, roughly 85% being singletons. V gene TRBV5-1 combines with J gene TRBJ2-1, with a weak D call TRBD2 (5 bases). This TCR was sampled from a woman aged 50 to 60 who had recovered from COVID-19. The sequenced sample was PBMCs or T cells enriched from blood (not recorded which). CDR3 DNA: TGCGCCAGCAGCTTGCTAGTGGAGGATGAGCAGTTCTTC. Residues: CASSLLVEDEQFF.